The T cell receptor beta chain under discussion was sequenced for a study of cytotoxic CD8 clonotypes in ibrutinib-treated CLL. Turning to the study itself: The study included 11 to 12 relapsed/refractory and roughly 15 treatment-naive patients; 17 had IGHV unmutated disease.

Genomic DNA in an amount of about 2 micrograms was extracted from cryopreserved PBMCs and used for the preparation of TCR beta libraries. V lost 1 base and J 1 base, leaving 12 bases between the germline ends. CDR1 GTSNPN and CDR2 SVGIG come from the germline V gene (reference sequence). The CDR3 runs 15 residues. The method was immunoSEQ multiplex PCR; TCRdb's version includes in-frame clones alone and lacks a portion of them. The table includes roughly 76,000 clones, over 75% detected once. The clonotype comes from a human donor with chronic lymphocytic leukemia. Sequencing was performed on PBMCs, taken at disease progression, from a patient treated with ibrutinib. The gene calls are TRBV30 and TRBJ2-3; D is undetermined. The CDR3: CAWSGLKRGTDTQYF. As DNA, the CDR3 is TGTGCCTGGAGTGGACTGAAGCGTGGCACAGATACGCAGTATTTT.